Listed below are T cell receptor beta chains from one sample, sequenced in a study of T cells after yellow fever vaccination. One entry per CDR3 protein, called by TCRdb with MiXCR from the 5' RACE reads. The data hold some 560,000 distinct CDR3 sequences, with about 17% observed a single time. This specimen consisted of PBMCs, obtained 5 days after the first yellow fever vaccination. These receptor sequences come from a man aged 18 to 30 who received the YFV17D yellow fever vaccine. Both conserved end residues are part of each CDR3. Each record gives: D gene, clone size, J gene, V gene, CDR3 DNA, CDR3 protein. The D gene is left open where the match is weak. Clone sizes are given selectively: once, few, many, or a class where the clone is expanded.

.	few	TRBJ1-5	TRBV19	TGTGCCAGTAGTGACCGGGGGTTGCCCCAGCATTTT	CASSDRGLPQHF
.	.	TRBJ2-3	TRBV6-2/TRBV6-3	TGTGCCAGCAAGGAGATACATACGCAGTATTTT	CASKEIHTQYF
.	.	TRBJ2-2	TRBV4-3	TGCGCCAGCAGCCAAGAGGGGCTCGCGGGGAGGTGGCTGTTTTTT	CASSQEGLAGRWLFF
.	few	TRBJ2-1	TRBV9	TGTGCCAGCAGCGGGAGGGGGGACGGGTACAATGAGCAGTTCTTC	CASSGRGDGYNEQFF
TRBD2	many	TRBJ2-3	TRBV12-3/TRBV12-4	TGTGCCAGCAGTTTAGCGAGCGGGGGAGCAGATACGCAGTATTTT	CASSLASGGADTQYF
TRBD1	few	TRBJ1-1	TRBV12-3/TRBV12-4	TGTGCCAGCGCAGGGGGCTACACTGAAGCTTTCTTT	CASAGGYTEAFF
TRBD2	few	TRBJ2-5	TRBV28	TGTGCCACACTTACGGGGGGGCGAACCCAGTACTTC	CATLTGGRTQYF
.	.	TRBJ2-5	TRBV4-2	TGTGCCATCAGCCCGGGGCGAATAGAAGAGACCCAGTACTTC	CAISPGRIEETQYF
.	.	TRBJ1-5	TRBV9	TGTGCCAGCAGCGTAGGGGGGAGAAATCAGCCCCAGCATTTT	CASSVGGRNQPQHF
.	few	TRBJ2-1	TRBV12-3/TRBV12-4	TGTGCCAGCAGTCTCGGTCCCTCCGGGGAGCAGTTCTTC	CASSLGPSGEQFF
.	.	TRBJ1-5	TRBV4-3	TGCGCCAGCAGCCAAGATTCCGGGCGCATTCAGCCCCAGCATTTT	CASSQDSGRIQPQHF
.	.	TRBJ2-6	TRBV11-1	TGTGCCAGCAGCTTAGACCGGGACACAATAAACTCTGGGGCCAACGTCCTGACTTTC	CASSLDRDTINSGANVLTF
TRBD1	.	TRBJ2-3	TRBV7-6	TGTGCCAGCAGCTTCGGACAGGGGGAGGCGGGAGATACGCAGTATTTT	CASSFGQGEAGDTQYF
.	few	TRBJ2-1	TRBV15	TGTGCCACCAGCAGAGGGGACGGTCTCTCCTACAATGAGCAGTTCTTC	CATSRGDGLSYNEQFF
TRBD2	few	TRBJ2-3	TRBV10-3	TGTGCCATCAGTGACGGGGTAGCGGGGGGTCCAGATACGCAGTATTTT	CAISDGVAGGPDTQYF
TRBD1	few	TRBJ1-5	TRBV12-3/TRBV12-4	TGTGCCAGCAGACCCCCAGGAGGGGGCCGTCAGCCCCAGCATTTT	CASRPPGGGRQPQHF
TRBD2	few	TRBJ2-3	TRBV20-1	TGCAGTGCTAGAGAGTCTGAGCGGGGTGGCACAGATACGCAGTATTTT	CSARESERGGTDTQYF
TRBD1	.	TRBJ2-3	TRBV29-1	TGCAGCGTTGACAAAAGGACAGGGGGCACAGATACGCAGTATTTT	CSVDKRTGGTDTQYF
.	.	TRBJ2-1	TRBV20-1	TGCAGTGCTAGAACAGGGTCGTATGAGCAGTTCTTC	CSARTGSYEQFF
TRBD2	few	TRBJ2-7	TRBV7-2	TGTGCCAGCAGCTTAGCGGCAGGACGGGGGGGGTACGAGCAGTACTTC	CASSLAAGRGGYEQYF
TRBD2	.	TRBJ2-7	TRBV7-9	TGTGCCAGCAGCTTAGAGACTAGCGGGGGGAGGCAGTACTTC	CASSLETSGGRQYF
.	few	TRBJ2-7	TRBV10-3	TGTGCCATCAGTGAGTCGGATGGCTCCTACGAGCAGTACTTC	CAISESDGSYEQYF
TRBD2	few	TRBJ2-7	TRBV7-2	TGTGCCAGCAGCACGGGACTAGCGGGCGAGCAGTACTTC	CASSTGLAGEQYF
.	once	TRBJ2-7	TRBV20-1	TGCAGTGCCAGCGAGGGGTTCTACGAGCAGTACTTC	CSASEGFYEQYF
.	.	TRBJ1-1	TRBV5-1	TGCGCCAGCAGCTTGGGCGAGACAATCCTAAGGAGGAACACTGAAGCTTTCTTT	CASSLGETILRRNTEAFF
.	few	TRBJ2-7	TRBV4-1	TGCGCCAGCAGCCGCTCCCCGGGCGCGCGGTACGAGCAGTACTTC	CASSRSPGARYEQYF
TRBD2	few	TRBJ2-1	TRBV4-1	TGCGCCAGCAGCCAGAAGGTAGCGGGGAGTACCTCCTACAATGAGCAGTTCTTC	CASSQKVAGSTSYNEQFF
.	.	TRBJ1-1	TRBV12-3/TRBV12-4	TGTGCCAGCAGTTTTCACGAAGGACAGTCCGAAGCTTTCTTT	CASSFHEGQSEAFF
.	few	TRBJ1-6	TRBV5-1	TGCGCCAGCAGCTTGGGGGTAGAAGTACGGTCACCCCTCCACTTT	CASSLGVEVRSPLHF
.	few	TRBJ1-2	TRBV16	TGTGCCAGCAGCCAATACACCTCTAACTATGGCTACACCTTC	CASSQYTSNYGYTF
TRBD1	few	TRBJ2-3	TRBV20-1	TGCAGTGCTGCGACAGGGGGCACAGATACGCAGTATTTT	CSAATGGTDTQYF
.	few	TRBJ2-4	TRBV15	TGTGCCACCAGCAGCAGGGGAGGGAACAAAAACATTCAGTACTTC	CATSSRGGNKNIQYF
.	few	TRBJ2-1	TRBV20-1	TGCAGTGCACCGATCCGGGGAAGTACGACTTATGAGCAGTTCTTC	CSAPIRGSTTYEQFF
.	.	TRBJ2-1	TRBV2	TGTGCCAGTGACGGCACGGGGCAACGCAATGAGCAGTTCTTC	CASDGTGQRNEQFF
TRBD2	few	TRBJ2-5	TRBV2	TGTGCCAGCAGTTCCCAGCGGGGGGGCCGGGAGACCCAGTACTTC	CASSSQRGGRETQYF
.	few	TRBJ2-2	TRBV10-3	TGTGCCATCAGTGGACCTCAGGGGAACGGGGAGCTGTTTTTT	CAISGPQGNGELFF
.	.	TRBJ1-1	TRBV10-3	TGTGCCATCAGCCAGGACAGAAATGAAGCTTTCTTT	CAISQDRNEAFF
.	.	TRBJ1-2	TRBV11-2	TGTGCCAGCAGCTTAGGCGCGGAGACCTATGGCTACACCTTC	CASSLGAETYGYTF
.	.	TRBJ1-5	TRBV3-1	TGTGCCAGCAGCCAAGATTTGAACAATCAGCCCCAGCATTTT	CASSQDLNNQPQHF
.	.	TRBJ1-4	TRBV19	TGTGCCAGTAGGGGAGGACTTAGCGAAAATGAAAAACTGTTTTTT	CASRGGLSENEKLFF
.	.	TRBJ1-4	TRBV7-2	TGTGCCAGCAGCCCCAAAGGGGGGGAAAAACTGTTTTTT	CASSPKGGEKLFF
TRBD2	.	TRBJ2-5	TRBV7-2	TGTGCCAGCAGCTTTGGGCTAGCGGGGGGGCGAGAGACCCAGTACTTC	CASSFGLAGGRETQYF
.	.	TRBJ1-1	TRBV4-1	TGCGCCAGCAGCCCGAGAAATACAGGAGCCACTGAAGCTTTCTTT	CASSPRNTGATEAFF
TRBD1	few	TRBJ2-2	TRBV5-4	TGTGCCAGCAGCTCGGCAGGGGGACCCACCGGGGAGCTGTTTTTT	CASSSAGGPTGELFF
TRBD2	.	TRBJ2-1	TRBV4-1	TGCGCCAGCAGCCAAGGGCTAGCGGGGGCGGGGGAGCAGTTCTTC	CASSQGLAGAGEQFF
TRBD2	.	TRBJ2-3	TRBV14	TGTGCCAGCAGCCAAGATCCGCGGGGGGGCTCTACGCAGTATTTT	CASSQDPRGGSTQYF
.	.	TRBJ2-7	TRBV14	TGTGCCAGCAGCCTCAGGACAGTCAGTACCTACGAGCAGTACTTC	CASSLRTVSTYEQYF
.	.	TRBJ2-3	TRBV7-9	TGTGCCTCGGGGCGGGACCAGCCAGATACGCAGTATTTT	CASGRDQPDTQYF
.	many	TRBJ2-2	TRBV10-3	TGTGCCATCAGCCCCGGGACAACGAACACCGGGGAGCTGTTTTTT	CAISPGTTNTGELFF
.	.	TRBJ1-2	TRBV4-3	TGCGCCAGCAGCCAAGTAACAGGGCCAACGGGTGCCTACACCTTC	CASSQVTGPTGAYTF